The 31 T cell receptor beta chains presented below share a single source sample, sequenced in a study of regulatory T cells in long-lasting Graves disease. Time point indicated: newly diagnosed GD, antithyroid drugs for less than 3 months. Extracted PBMC RNA gave rise to the TCR library. According to the study, TCR beta libraries were built with iRepertoire HTBI primers and CDR3-region Arm-PCR. MiXCR, run by TCRdb on the multiplex PCR reads, gives a single entry per CDR3 protein. The sample carries 560,000 or so distinct CDR3 sequences, 15% to 20% recorded once. The sample also formed part of further work on T cells in Graves' hyperthyroidism and ophthalmopathy.

The input for sequencing was peripheral blood mononuclear cells (PBMCs), taken at new diagnosis, from a patient treated with antithyroid drugs. Receptors originate from a man aged 18 to 30 with Graves disease.

This clonotype has only a few counts. The J gene is TRBJ2-3, the V gene TRBV2; 9 bases are shared with TRBD1. The CDR3 totals 15 residues. The junction had 4 bases not matched to a gene; V was cut back by 5 bases and J by 1 base. Germline V CDR1 and CDR2: SNHLY, FYNNEI. The CDR3 reads CASSYRGRGTDTQYF. CDR3 sequence (DNA): TGTGCCAGCAGTTACAGGGGGCGCGGCACAGATACGCAGTATTTT.

This clonotype was seen a few times. This chain links TRBV3-1 with TRBJ2-1; 11 bases are shared with TRBD2. V lost 7 bases and J lost 6; bases outside the gene matches: 8. The germline gives CDR1 LGHDT, CDR2 YNNKEL (reference sequence). The CDR3 sequence is 15 residues long. The CDR3 sequence is CASNPRGTSGNEQFF. CDR3 bases: TGTGCCAGCAACCCCCGCGGGACTAGCGGCAATGAGCAGTTCTTC.

This chain uses TRBV13 with TRBJ1-2; 8 bases are a match to TRBD1. This CDR3 comprises 14 residues. V gave up 3 bases and J gave up 5 bases; unmatched junction bases: 5. The germline V gene encodes CDR1 PRHDT and CDR2 FYEKMQ (reference sequence). CDR3: CASSLGQAKYGYTF. CDR3 bases: TGTGCCAGCAGCTTGGGACAGGCAAAGTATGGCTACACCTTC.

The chain combines TRBV5-1 with TRBJ2-3; 12 bases are shared with TRBD2. The germline V gene has CDR1 SGHRS and CDR2 YFSETQ. The CDR3 spans 18 residues. Trimming took 4 bases from V and 0 from J; bases not matched to a gene: 9. The CDR3 loop reads CASSTGLAGSSSTDTQYF. The CDR3 DNA sequence: TGCGCCAGCAGCACAGGACTAGCGGGGAGCTCTAGCACAGATACGCAGTATTTT. Full variable domain (rest looked up from reference TRBV5-1 and TRBJ2-3): KAGVTQTPRYLIKTRGQQVTLSCSPISGHRSVSWYQQTPGQGLQFLFEYFSETQRNKGNFPGRFSGRQFSNSRSEMNVSTLELGDSALYLCASSTGLAGSSSTDTQYFGPGTRLTVL.

This clonotype was observed a few times. This chain joins TRBV24-1 and TRBJ2-1; 8 nucleotides line up with TRBD1. The trim removed 7 bases at V and 14 bases at J, leaving 3 bases unmatched. The CDR3 runs to 10 residues. Germline V gives CDR1 KGHDR, CDR2 SFDVKD. The CDR3 DNA sequence: TGTGCCACCAGCAGACAGGGGAAGTTCTTC. This codes for CATSRQGKFF.

This clonotype came up many times. V and J are TRBV28 and TRBJ2-1; D is possibly TRBD1 (6 bases). Germline V lookup: CDR1 MDHEN, CDR2 SYDVKM. V lost 3 bases and J lost 5, with 8 bases in between. The CDR3 is made up of 13 amino acids. CDR3 loop: CASSFAGDNEQFF. The CDR3 DNA reads as TGTGCCAGCAGTTTTGCAGGGGACAATGAGCAGTTCTTC. Variable domain in full (rest from reference TRBV28 and TRBJ2-1): DVKVTQSSRYLVKRTGEKVFLECVQDMDHENMFWYRQDPGLGLRLIYFSYDVKMKEKGDIPEGYSVSREKKERFSLILESASTNQTSMYLCASSFAGDNEQFFGPGTRLTVL.

Comment on this clonotype: With a much larger clone just one base away, this may be a read error. The chain joins TRBV3-1 to TRBJ1-2; tentative D call: TRBD1 (6 bases). Looked up from germline, CDR1 is LGHDT and CDR2 is YNNKEL (reference sequence). The CDR3 runs to 15 residues. The CDR3 reads CAGSQETDRYYGYTF. The CDR3 DNA reads as TGTGCCGGCAGCCAAGAGACGGACAGATACTATGGCTACACCTTC.

V gene TRBV6-1 combines with J gene TRBJ2-5, with TRBD1 matching over 7 bases. The CDR3 runs to 14 residues. V lost 6 bases, J lost 3 bases, and 7 bases stayed unmatched. Germline V gene lookup returns CDR1 MNHNS and CDR2 SASEGT. The CDR3 DNA is TGTGCCAGCAGCCGTCCAACAGGGGAAGAGACCCAGTACTTC. It yields the protein CASSRPTGEETQYF.

This clonotype was picked up many times. The gene calls are TRBV20-1 and TRBJ1-5; no reliable D call. CDR3 size: 12 residues. Per germline, CDR1 DFQATT and CDR2 SNEGSKA (reference sequence). V gave up 3 bases and J gave up 7 bases, with 10 bases separating them. CDR3 sequence reads: CSASEGIQPQHF. The DNA of the CDR3 is TGCAGTGCTAGTGAGGGAATCCAGCCCCAGCATTTT.

This clonotype was seen at least ten times. The chain couples TRBV20-1 to TRBJ2-3; perhaps TRBD2 as D (5 bases). From germline, CDR1 is DFQATT and CDR2 SNEGSKA (reference sequence). The CDR3 is 11 residues long. The CDR3 region is CSEGLADTQYF. The CDR3 coding sequence is TGCAGCGAGGGCCTCGCAGATACGCAGTATTTT.

In regard to this clonotype: This may be a read error: a much more frequent sequence differs by one nucleotide. The CDR3 end shows no conserved phenylalanine or tryptophan, and so a read error is likely. The chain employs TRBV20-1 and TRBJ1-2; D perhaps matches TRBD1 (5 bases). CDR1 and CDR2 (germline): DFQATT, SNEGSKA (reference sequence). The CDR3 consists of 13 residues. Trimming removed 6 bases at V and 4 bases at J, with 15 bases between. The CDR3 DNA is TGCAGTGCAAACCGAGGGGCAGGCTATGGCTACACCCTC. It codes for CSANRGAGYGYTL.

In its sample, this clonotype was seen many times. The chain uses TRBV7-9 and TRBJ2-5, with 13 positions matching TRBD2. V lost 4 bases and J lost 0; bases outside the gene matches: 8. CDR3 length: 18 amino acids. Per the germline V gene, CDR1 is SEHNR and CDR2 is FQNEAQ (reference sequence). The CDR3 DNA follows: TGTGCCAGCAGCTCAAGAATGGGGACTAGCGGGAACCAAGAGACCCAGTACTTC. Amino acid sequence: CASSSRMGTSGNQETQYF.

The genes are TRBV10-2 and TRBJ1-6, with 9 bases matching TRBD1. The CDR3 runs 15 residues. V dropped 7 bases and J dropped 9; count of bases not matched to a gene: 10. Germline V gives CDR1 WSHSY, CDR2 SAAADI. The CDR3 DNA is TGCGCCAGCACTTTGAGTGGGACAGGGATTTCACCCCTCCACTTT. It encodes CASTLSGTGISPLHF.

V gene TRBV15 combines with J gene TRBJ1-5; D is possibly TRBD1 (6 bases). The CDR3 is 13 amino acids. Deletions cut 5 bases from V and 5 bases from J, with 10 bases between. Germline V CDR1 and CDR2: LNHNV, YYDKDF (reference sequence). Here the CDR3 reads CATSGTGYQPQHF. CDR3 coding DNA: TGTGCCACCAGCGGAACAGGGTATCAGCCCCAGCATTTT.

A single count supports this clonotype. J is TRBJ2-3 and V is TRBV29-1; D is undetermined. Germline V CDR1 and CDR2: SQVTM, ANQGSEA. This CDR3 region has 14 residues. V lost 6 bases and J lost 2, with 15 bases in between. In nucleotides, the CDR3 is TGCAGCGTAATGGCCCTCAGCTCCACAGATACGCAGTATTTT. This encodes CSVMALSSTDTQYF.

In its sample, this clonotype was seen a few times. This chain uses TRBV10-3 with TRBJ2-1; D is unclear. Germline CDR1 ENHRY, CDR2 SYGVKD. The CDR3 has 14 amino acids. The ends were cut back, 0 bases at V and 7 bases at J, with 10 bases in the middle. The CDR3 coding sequence is TGTGCCATCAGTGAGTCGGGCAGGTTTAATGAGCAGTTCTTC. Translated, it gives CAISESGRFNEQFF.

The chain combines TRBV28 with TRBJ1-1; TRBD1 matches at 9 bases. The V gene end was trimmed by 5 bases and the J gene end by 10 bases; junction bases not matched to a gene: 5. Per germline, CDR1 MDHEN and CDR2 SYDVKM. There are 12 residues in the CDR3. As DNA, the CDR3 is TGTGCCAGCAGTACGGACAGGGGAAGAGCTTTCTTT. Protein: CASSTDRGRAFF.

This clonotype was counted between two and nine times. The V gene is TRBV10-2, the J gene TRBJ2-1; perhaps TRBD2 as D (7 bases). V was clipped by 7 bases and J by 8 bases, with 21 bases between them. This CDR3 is built from 15 residues. CDR1 is WSHSY and CDR2 is SAAADI in the germline V gene. In DNA form, the CDR3 reads TGCGCCAGCAATCATAAGCGGGATGGGGGCTATGAGCAGTTCTTC. Its protein is CASNHKRDGGYEQFF.

This chain uses TRBV7-3 with TRBJ2-2; D possibly corresponds to TRBD2 (5 bases). V was pared by 5 bases and J by 1 base, with 11 bases between. Per the germline V gene, CDR1 is SGHTA and CDR2 is FQGTGA. This CDR3 has 15 residues. The CDR3 loop is CASSPGGLNTGELFF. CDR3 bases: TGTGCCAGCAGCCCTGGAGGATTGAACACCGGGGAGCTGTTTTTT.

At least ten counts were recorded for this clonotype. The V gene is TRBV2, the J gene TRBJ2-4, with TRBD2 matching over 9 bases. Trimming removed 11 bases from V and 0 bases from J; junction bases left unmatched: 26. CDR1 SNHLY and CDR2 FYNNEI come from the germline V gene. The CDR3 covers 21 residues. CDR3: CASRGGQGATNRNPAKNIQYF. Written as DNA, the CDR3 is TGTGCCTCGCGGGGGGGCCAAGGGGCCACGAACCGGAATCCAGCCAAAAACATTCAGTACTTC.

This clonotype appeared many times. The chain uses TRBV18 and TRBJ2-1, with TRBD1 matching 9 bases. The CDR3 has 16 amino acids. V gave up 1 base and J gave up 7 bases; unmatched junction bases: 8. Germline V gene lookup returns CDR1 KGHSH and CDR2 LQKENI. CDR3 in DNA: TGTGCCAGCTCACCACGAGGGACAGGGTCTCGTAATGAGCAGTTCTTC. As protein: CASSPRGTGSRNEQFF.

Ten or more counts support this clonotype. The genes are TRBV3-1 and TRBJ2-3; D ambiguous. Germline V gives CDR1 LGHDT, CDR2 YNNKEL (reference sequence). Between the trimmed V and J ends, which lost 1 base and 5 bases, there was a span of 10 bases. This CDR3 is 14 amino acids long. The CDR3 DNA sequence: TGTGCCAGCAGCCAAGTGGCCGGACGAGATACGCAGTATTTT. Protein: CASSQVAGRDTQYF.

In its sample, this clonotype was seen many times. In DNA, the CDR3 is TGTGCCAGTCCTGAAGCTTTCTTT. It encodes CASPEAFF. V is TRBV30 and J is TRBJ1-1, with D unresolved. The ends were cut back, 8 bases at V and 6 bases at J, with 4 bases in the middle. The V gene's germline CDR1 is GTSNPN and CDR2 SVGIG (reference sequence). The CDR3 loop spans 8 amino acids.

This clonotype was picked up many times. This chain uses TRBV11-2 with TRBJ1-2; D call uncertain. The CDR3 sequence is 12 residues long. Germline CDR1 reads SGHAT; CDR2 reads FQNNGV. V was trimmed by 5 bases and J by 8 bases, leaving 12 bases between them. The CDR3 is CASSPWPEGYTF. CDR3 nucleotides: TGTGCCAGCAGCCCGTGGCCGGAGGGCTACACCTTC.

The rearrangement links TRBV4-1 to TRBJ2-5; 9 positions agree with TRBD1. Germline trimming cut 2 bases from V and 2 bases from J; bases unmatched to any gene: 9. The CDR3 has 17 amino acids. Germline V CDR1 and CDR2: MGHRA, YSYEKL. The CDR3 DNA reads TGCGCCAGCAGCCAACCTCCGGGACAGGGCCTACAAGAGACCCAGTACTTC. This encodes CASSQPPGQGLQETQYF.

The chain combines TRBV2 with TRBJ2-7, with D unclear. V was trimmed by 2 bases and J by 0 bases, leaving 8 bases between them. From germline, CDR1 is SNHLY and CDR2 FYNNEI. The CDR3 consists of 14 residues. CDR3 loop: CASSEFGTSYEQYF. CDR3 bases: TGTGCCAGCAGTGAATTCGGCACCTCCTACGAGCAGTACTTC.

This clonotype has a count of ten or more. V gene TRBV12-3 or TRBV12-4 combines with J gene TRBJ1-1; D gene ambiguous. The CDR3 has 14 residues. Trimming cost V 6 bases and J 5 bases, with 16 bases left between them. The CDR3 here is CASRTHGLRTEAFF. The CDR3 bases are TGTGCCAGCAGGACACACGGACTGAGGACTGAAGCTTTCTTT.

This clonotype was observed at least ten times. The rearrangement uses TRBV20-1 and TRBJ2-7, with TRBD2 matching over 15 bases. Germline CDR1 reads DFQATT; CDR2 reads SNEGSKA (reference sequence). V gave up 6 bases and J gave up 0 bases; unmatched junction bases: 6. The CDR3 is 16 amino acids. CDR3 sequence: CSAPGLAGGLSYEQYF. In DNA form, the CDR3 reads TGCAGTGCACCGGGACTAGCGGGAGGACTCTCCTACGAGCAGTACTTC.

The genes are TRBV19 and TRBJ1-5; D ambiguous. Trimming pared 4 bases from V and 0 bases from J, leaving 10 bases between. The CDR3 runs to 15 residues. Looked up from germline, CDR1 is LNHDA and CDR2 is SQIVND (reference sequence). In DNA form, the CDR3 reads TGTGCCAGTAGTACAGCCCACGGTAGCAATCAGCCCCAGCATTTT. Translating gives CASSTAHGSNQPQHF. Variable domain in full (rest from reference TRBV19 and TRBJ1-5): DGGITQSPKYLFRKEGQNVTLSCEQNLNHDAMYWYRQDPGQGLRLIYYSQIVNDFQKGDIAEGYSVSREKKESFPLTVTSAQKNPTAFYLCASSTAHGSNQPQHFGDGTRLSIL.

The genes are TRBV5-8 and TRBJ2-7, with 7 bases fitting TRBD2. CDR1 and CDR2 (germline): SGHTS, YDEGEE. The CDR3 runs to 16 residues. Trimming took 4 bases from V and 2 from J; bases not matched to a gene: 12. The CDR3 DNA is TGTGCCAGCAGCCTAATCCGCGGGGGTTCTACCTACGAGCAGTACTTC. Its protein product is CASSLIRGGSTYEQYF.

In its sample, this clonotype was seen a few times. V usage is TRBV20-1 and J usage is TRBJ2-7, with TRBD1 matching 7 bases. Germline V gene sequence: CDR1 DFQATT, CDR2 SNEGSKA (reference sequence). The V gene end was trimmed by 5 bases and the J gene end by 0 bases; junction bases not matched to a gene: 7. The CDR3 has 14 residues. The CDR3 region has the DNA TGCAGTGCTTCCCGGACAGGAAGCTCCTACGAGCAGTACTTC. Translating it yields CSASRTGSSYEQYF.